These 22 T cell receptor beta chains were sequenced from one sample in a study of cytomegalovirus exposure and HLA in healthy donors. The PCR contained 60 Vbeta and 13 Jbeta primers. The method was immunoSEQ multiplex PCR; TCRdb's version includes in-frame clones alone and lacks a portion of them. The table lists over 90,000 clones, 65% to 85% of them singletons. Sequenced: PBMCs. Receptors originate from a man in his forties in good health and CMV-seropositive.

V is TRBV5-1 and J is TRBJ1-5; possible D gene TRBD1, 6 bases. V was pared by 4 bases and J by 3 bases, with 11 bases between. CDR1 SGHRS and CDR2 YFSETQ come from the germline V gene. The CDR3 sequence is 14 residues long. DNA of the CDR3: TGCGCCAGCAGCCCGGACAGTATCAATCAGCCCCAGCATTTT. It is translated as CASSPDSINQPQHF.

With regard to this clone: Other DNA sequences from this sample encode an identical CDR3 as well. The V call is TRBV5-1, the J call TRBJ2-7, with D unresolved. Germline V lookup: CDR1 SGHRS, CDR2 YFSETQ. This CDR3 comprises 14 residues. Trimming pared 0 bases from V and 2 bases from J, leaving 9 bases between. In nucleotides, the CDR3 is TGCGCCAGCAGCTTGGAGACGGGTACCTACGAGCAGTACTTC. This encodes CASSLETGTYEQYF.

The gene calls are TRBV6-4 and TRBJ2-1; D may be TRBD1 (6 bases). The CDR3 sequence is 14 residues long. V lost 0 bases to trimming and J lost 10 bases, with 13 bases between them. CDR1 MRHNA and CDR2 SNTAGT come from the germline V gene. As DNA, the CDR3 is TGTGCCAGCAGTGACTCACAGGGTACAGGGGAGCAGTTCTTC. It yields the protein CASSDSQGTGEQFF.

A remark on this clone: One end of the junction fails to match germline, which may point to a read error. Written as DNA, the CDR3 is TGCGCCAGCAGCCAAGGTCTGCCGACGATCCTTACATCCTCTGGGGCCAACGGCCTGACTTTC. Translation gives CASSQGLPTILTSSGANGLTF. The chain combines TRBV4-1 with TRBJ2-6; tentative D call: TRBD1 (5 bases). Germline values: CDR1 MGHRA, CDR2 YSYEKL. The CDR3 runs 21 residues.

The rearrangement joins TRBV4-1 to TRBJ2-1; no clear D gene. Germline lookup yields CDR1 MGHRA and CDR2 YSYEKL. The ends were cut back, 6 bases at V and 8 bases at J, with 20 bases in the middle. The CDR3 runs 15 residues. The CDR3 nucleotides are TGCGCCAGCAGACCACCGGGTTCCGTTCGCCATGAGCAGTTCTTC. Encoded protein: CASRPPGSVRHEQFF.

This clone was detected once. The CDR3 loop reads CASSLGQGDFGEQFF. CDR3 nucleotide sequence: TGTGCCAGCAGTTTAGGGCAGGGTGATTTCGGTGAGCAGTTCTTC. J is TRBJ2-1 and V is TRBV27, with a possible D match to TRBD1 (5 bases). V was shortened by 2 bases and J by 9 bases, with 17 bases between the two germline ends. Germline V gene lookup returns CDR1 MNHEY and CDR2 SMNVEV (reference sequence). This CDR3 contains 15 residues.

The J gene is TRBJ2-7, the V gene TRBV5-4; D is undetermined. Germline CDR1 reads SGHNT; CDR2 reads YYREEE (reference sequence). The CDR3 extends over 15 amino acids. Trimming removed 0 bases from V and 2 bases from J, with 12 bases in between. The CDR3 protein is CASSLGRSKPYEQYF. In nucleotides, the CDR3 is TGTGCCAGCAGCTTGGGCAGGTCGAAACCCTACGAGCAGTACTTC.

CDR3 sequence: CASSIGGRSNTEAFF. DNA for the CDR3: TGTGCCAGTAGTATTGGGGGCAGGTCTAACACTGAAGCTTTCTTT. The chain links TRBV19 to TRBJ1-1, with a tentative D call TRBD1 (6 bases). This CDR3 is built from 15 residues. Germline values: CDR1 LNHDA, CDR2 SQIVND (reference sequence). Deletions cut 3 bases from V and 2 bases from J, with 13 bases between. Supplemented by reference TRBV19 and TRBJ1-1, the full variable domain reads DGGITQSPKYLFRKEGQNVTLSCEQNLNHDAMYWYRQDPGQGLRLIYYSQIVNDFQKGDIAEGYSVSREKKESFPLTVTSAQKNPTAFYLCASSIGGRSNTEAFFGQGTRLTVV.

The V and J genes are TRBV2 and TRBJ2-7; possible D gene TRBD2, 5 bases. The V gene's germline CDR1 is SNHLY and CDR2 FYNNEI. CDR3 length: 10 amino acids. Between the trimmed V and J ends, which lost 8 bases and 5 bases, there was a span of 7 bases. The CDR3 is CASEGNEQYF. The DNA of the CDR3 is TGTGCCAGCGAGGGAAACGAGCAGTACTTC.

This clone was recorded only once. Written as DNA, the CDR3 is TGTGCCAGCAGCGAGGGACAGGGCCATGGCTACACCTTC. This sequence encodes CASSEGQGHGYTF. The chain carries TRBV9 and TRBJ1-2, with 9 positions matching TRBD1. The CDR3 is made up of 13 amino acids. Looked up from germline, CDR1 is SGDLS and CDR2 is YYNGEE. V was clipped by 3 bases and J by 6 bases; unmatched bases: 3.

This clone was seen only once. CDR3 nucleotide sequence: TGTGCCAGCAGCAAACAGGGAGTGGTGTACGAGCAGTACTTC. Its protein product is CASSKQGVVYEQYF. The rearrangement joins TRBV7-9 to TRBJ2-7, with D possibly matching TRBD1 (6 bases). Germline V gene data show CDR1 as SEHNR and CDR2 as FQNEAQ (reference sequence). Between the trimmed V and J ends, which lost 5 bases and 4 bases, there was a span of 15 bases. There are 14 residues in the CDR3.

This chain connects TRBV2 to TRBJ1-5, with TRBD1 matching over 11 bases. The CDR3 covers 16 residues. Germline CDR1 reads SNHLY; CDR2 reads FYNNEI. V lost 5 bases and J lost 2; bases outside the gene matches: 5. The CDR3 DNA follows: TGTGCCAGCAGTCGGGACAGGGGGATGGGCAATCAGCCCCAGCATTTT. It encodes CASSRDRGMGNQPQHF.

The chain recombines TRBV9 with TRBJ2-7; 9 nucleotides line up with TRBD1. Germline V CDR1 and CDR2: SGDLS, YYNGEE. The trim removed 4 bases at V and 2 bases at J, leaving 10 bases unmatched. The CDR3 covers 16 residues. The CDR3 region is CASSQSTGTGTYEQYF. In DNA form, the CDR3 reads TGTGCCAGCAGCCAATCTACAGGGACAGGGACCTACGAGCAGTACTTC.

The CDR3 nucleotides are TGTGCCAGCAGTGAAGCGCTTCGAGGGAAAGGCTACACCTTC. This sequence encodes CASSEALRGKGYTF. V is TRBV2 and J is TRBJ1-2; D is unresolved. Trimming stripped 0 bases from V and 8 bases from J, with 13 bases between. Per the germline V gene, CDR1 is SNHLY and CDR2 is FYNNEI. The length of the CDR3 is 14 residues.

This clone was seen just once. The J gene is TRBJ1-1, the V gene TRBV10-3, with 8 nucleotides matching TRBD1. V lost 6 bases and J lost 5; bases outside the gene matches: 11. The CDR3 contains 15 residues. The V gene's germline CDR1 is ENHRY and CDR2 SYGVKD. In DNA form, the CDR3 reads TGTGCCATCAGCCGACAGGGGCCAAGGGGGACTGAAGCTTTCTTT. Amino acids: CAISRQGPRGTEAFF.

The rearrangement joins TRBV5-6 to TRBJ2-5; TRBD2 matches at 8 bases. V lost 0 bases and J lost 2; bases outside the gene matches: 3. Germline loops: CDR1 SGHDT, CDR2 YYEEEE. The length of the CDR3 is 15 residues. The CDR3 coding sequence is TGTGCCAGCAGCTTGGTTGCGGGGGGACAAGAGACCCAGTACTTC. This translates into CASSLVAGGQETQYF.

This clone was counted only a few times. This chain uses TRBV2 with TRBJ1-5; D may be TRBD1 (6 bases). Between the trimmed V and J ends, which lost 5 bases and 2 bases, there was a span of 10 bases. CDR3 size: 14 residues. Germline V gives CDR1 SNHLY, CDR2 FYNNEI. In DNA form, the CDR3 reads TGTGCCAGCAGTCACAGGGTTGGCAATCAGCCCCAGCATTTT. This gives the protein CASSHRVGNQPQHF.

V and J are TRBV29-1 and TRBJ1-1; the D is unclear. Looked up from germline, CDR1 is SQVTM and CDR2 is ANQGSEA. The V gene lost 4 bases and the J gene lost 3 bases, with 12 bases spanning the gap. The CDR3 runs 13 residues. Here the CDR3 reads CSVVAGGYTEAFF. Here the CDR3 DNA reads TGCAGCGTTGTCGCAGGCGGGTACACTGAAGCTTTCTTT. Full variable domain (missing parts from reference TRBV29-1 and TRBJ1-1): SAVISQKPSRDICQRGTSLTIQCQVDSQVTMMFWYRQQPGQSLTLIATANQGSEATYESGFVIDKFPISRPNLTFSTLTVSNMSPEDSSIYLCSVVAGGYTEAFFGQGTRLTVV.

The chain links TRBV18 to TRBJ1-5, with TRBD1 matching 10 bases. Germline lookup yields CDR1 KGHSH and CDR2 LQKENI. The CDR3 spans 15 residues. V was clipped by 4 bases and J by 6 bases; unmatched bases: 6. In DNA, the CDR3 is TGTGCCAGCTCACACGGGACAGGGGTAGGTCAGCCCCAGCATTTT. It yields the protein CASSHGTGVGQPQHF.

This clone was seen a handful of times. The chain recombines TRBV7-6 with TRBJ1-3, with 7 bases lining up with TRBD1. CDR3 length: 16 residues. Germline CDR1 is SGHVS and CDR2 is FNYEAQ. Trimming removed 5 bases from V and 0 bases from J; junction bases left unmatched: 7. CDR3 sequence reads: CASSGTGAVSGNTIYF. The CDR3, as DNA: TGTGCCAGCAGCGGAACAGGGGCCGTCTCTGGAAACACCATATATTTT.

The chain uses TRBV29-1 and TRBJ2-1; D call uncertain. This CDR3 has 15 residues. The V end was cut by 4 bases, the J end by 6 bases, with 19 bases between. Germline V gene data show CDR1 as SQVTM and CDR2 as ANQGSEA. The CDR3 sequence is CSVGRLAVMLNEQFF. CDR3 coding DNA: TGCAGCGTTGGAAGGCTTGCGGTTATGCTCAATGAGCAGTTCTTC.

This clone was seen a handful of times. For the CDR3, the DNA is TGTGCCACCAAACTGGACCGGGAACGGGACACTGAAGCTTTCTTT. The encoded protein is CATKLDRERDTEAFF. The rearrangement joins TRBV10-3 to TRBJ1-1; D ambiguous. Germline V lookup: CDR1 ENHRY, CDR2 SYGVKD. Trimming shortened V by 10 bases and J by 3 bases, and 21 bases separated the two germline ends. This CDR3 region has 15 residues.